Given below is one TCR beta chain in context. What it binds is unknown. The data originate from a study of blood T cells in healthy people across ages. The CDR3 sequence is 15 residues long. Germline V gives CDR1 MNHNS, CDR2 SASEGT. Trimming at V came to 7 bases and at J to 1 base, leaving 7 bases not matched to a gene. Every sample yielded at least 6.5 million isolated PBMCs. Findings of the study overall: The CMV status of each donor remained undetermined, and this could have confounded shifts in expanded clonotypes. The study found TCR beta diversity correlated strongly with naive T cell percentage.

The second PCR ran roughly 7 to 12 cycles with a sample-barcoded 5' primer and J-beta primers. Tagging of each cDNA molecule was performed by a template-switch adaptor with 12 random nucleotides. From the 5' RACE reads, TCRdb called clonotypes with MiXCR, one entry per CDR3 protein. The sample has about 1.4 million distinct CDR3 sequences, around 59% seen once. The TCR originated in a man younger than 30 in good health. The genes are TRBV6-1 and TRBJ2-7; TRBD1 matches 10 bases. The specimen was blood. This CDR3 is CASIRDRGRSYEQYF. CDR3 sequence (DNA): TGTGCCAGCATCAGGGACAGGGGTCGTTCCTACGAGCAGTACTTC.